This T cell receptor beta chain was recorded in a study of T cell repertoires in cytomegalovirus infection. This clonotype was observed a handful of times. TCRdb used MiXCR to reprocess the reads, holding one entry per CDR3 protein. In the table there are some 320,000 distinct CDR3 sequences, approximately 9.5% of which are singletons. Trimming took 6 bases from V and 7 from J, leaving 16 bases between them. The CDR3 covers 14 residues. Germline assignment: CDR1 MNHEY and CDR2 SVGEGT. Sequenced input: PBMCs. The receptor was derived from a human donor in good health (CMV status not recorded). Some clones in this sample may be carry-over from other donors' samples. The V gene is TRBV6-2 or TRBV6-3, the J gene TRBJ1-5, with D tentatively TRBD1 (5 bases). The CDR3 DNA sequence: TGTGCCAGCAGGTACGGGGGGAGGAGGCAGCCCCAGCATTTT. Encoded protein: CASRYGGRRQPQHF.